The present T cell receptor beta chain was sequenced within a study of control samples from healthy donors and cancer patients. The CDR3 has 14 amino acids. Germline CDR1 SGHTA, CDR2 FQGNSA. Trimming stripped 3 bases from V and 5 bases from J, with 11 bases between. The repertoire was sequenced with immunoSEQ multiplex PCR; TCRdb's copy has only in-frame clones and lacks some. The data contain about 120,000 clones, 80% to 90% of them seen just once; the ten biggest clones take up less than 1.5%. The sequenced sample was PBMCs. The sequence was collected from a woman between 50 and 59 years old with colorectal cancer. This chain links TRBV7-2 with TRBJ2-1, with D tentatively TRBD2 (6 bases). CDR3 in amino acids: CASSFTGTDNEQFF. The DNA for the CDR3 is TGTGCCAGCAGCTTCACCGGGACTGACAATGAGCAGTTCTTC.